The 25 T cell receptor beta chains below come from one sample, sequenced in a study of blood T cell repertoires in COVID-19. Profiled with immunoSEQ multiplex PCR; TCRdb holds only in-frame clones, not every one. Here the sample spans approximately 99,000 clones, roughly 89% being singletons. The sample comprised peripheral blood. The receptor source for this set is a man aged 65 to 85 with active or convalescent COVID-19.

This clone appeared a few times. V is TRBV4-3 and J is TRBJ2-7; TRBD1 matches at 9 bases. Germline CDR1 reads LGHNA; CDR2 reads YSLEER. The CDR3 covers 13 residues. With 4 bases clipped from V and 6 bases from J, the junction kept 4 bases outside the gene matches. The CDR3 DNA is TGCGCCAGCAGCCCGGGACAGGGATTCGAGCAGTACTTC. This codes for CASSPGQGFEQYF.

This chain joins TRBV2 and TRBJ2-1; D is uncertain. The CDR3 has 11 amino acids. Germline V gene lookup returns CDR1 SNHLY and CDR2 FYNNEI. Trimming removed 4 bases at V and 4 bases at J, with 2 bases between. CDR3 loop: CASSAYNEQFF. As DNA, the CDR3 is TGTGCCAGCAGTGCTTACAATGAGCAGTTCTTC.

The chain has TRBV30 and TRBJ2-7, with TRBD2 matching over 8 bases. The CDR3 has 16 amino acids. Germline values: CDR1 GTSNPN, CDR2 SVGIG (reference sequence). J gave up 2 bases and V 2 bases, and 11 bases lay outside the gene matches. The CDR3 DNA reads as TGTGCCTGGAGTTCGGGGGGGCGGGGATACACCTACGAGCAGTACTTC. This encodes CAWSSGGRGYTYEQYF.

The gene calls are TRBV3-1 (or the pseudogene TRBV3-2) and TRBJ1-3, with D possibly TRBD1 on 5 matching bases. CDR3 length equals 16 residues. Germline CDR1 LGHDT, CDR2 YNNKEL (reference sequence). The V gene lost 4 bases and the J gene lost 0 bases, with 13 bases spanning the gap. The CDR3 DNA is TGTGCCAGCAGCCCTGGGTGGCAGGGCTCTGGAAACACCATATATTTT. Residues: CASSPGWQGSGNTIYF.

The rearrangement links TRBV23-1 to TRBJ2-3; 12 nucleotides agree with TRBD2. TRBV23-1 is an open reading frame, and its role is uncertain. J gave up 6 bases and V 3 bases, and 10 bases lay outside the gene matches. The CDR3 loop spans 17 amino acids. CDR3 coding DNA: TGCGCCAGCAGTCAGTGCCCTAGCGGGGGGGTATCTGATACGCAGTATTTT. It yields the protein CASSQCPSGGVSDTQYF.

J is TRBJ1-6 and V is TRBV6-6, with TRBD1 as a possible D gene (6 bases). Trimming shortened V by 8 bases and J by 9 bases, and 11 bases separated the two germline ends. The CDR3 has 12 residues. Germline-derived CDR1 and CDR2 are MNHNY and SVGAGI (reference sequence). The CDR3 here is CASRGAGSPLHF. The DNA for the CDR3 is TGTGCCAGCCGGGGGGCGGGTTCACCCCTCCACTTT.

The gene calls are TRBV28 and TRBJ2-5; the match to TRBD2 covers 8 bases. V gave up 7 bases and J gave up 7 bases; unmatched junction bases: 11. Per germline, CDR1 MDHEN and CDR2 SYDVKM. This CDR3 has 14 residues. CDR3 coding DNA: TGTGCCAGCACGTTCCCCGGGGGGGCCGGGACCCAGTACTTC. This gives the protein CASTFPGGAGTQYF.

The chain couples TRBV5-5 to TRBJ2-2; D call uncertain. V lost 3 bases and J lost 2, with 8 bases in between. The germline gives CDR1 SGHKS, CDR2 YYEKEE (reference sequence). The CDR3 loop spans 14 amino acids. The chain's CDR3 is CASSSPGNTGELFF. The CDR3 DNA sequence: TGTGCCAGCAGCTCCCCGGGTAACACCGGGGAGCTGTTTTTT. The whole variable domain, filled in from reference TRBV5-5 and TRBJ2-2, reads DAGVTQSPTHLIKTRGQQVTLRCSPISGHKSVSWYQQVLGQGPQFIFQYYEKEERGRGNFPDRFSARQFPNYSSELNVNALLLGDSALYLCASSSPGNTGELFFGEGSRLTVL.

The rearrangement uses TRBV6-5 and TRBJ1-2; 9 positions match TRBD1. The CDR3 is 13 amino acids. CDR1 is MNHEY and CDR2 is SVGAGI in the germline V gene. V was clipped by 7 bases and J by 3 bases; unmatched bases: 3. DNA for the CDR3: TGTGCCAGCAACAGGGGGCGGGACTATGGCTACACCTTC. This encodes CASNRGRDYGYTF.

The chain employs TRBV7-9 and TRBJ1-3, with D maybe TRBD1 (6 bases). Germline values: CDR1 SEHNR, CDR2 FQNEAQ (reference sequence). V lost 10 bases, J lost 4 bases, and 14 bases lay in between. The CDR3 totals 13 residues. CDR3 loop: CATARTVGNTIYF. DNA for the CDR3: TGTGCCACTGCCAGGACAGTCGGAAACACCATATATTTT.

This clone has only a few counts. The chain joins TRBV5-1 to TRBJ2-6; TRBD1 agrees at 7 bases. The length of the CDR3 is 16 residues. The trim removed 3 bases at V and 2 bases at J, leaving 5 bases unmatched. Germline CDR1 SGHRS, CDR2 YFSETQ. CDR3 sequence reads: CASSSQTGAGANVLTF. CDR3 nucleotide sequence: TGCGCCAGCAGCTCTCAAACAGGGGCTGGGGCCAACGTCCTGACTTTC. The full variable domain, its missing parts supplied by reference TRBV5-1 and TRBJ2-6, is KAGVTQTPRYLIKTRGQQVTLSCSPISGHRSVSWYQQTPGQGLQFLFEYFSETQRNKGNFPGRFSGRQFSNSRSEMNVSTLELGDSALYLCASSSQTGAGANVLTFGAGSRLTVL.

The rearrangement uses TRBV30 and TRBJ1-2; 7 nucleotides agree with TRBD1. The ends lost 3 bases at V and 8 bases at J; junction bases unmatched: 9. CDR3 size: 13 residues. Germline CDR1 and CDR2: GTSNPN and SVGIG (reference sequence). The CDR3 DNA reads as TGTGCCTGGAGCGGCGGGACAGAAGAAGGCTACACCTTC. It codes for CAWSGGTEEGYTF.

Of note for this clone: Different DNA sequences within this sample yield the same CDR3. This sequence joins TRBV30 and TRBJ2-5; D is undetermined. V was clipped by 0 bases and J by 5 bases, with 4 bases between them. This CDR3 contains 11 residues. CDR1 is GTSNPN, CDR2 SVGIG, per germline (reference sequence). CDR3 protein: CAWSVGETQYF. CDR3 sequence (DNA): TGTGCCTGGAGTGTCGGGGAGACCCAGTACTTC.

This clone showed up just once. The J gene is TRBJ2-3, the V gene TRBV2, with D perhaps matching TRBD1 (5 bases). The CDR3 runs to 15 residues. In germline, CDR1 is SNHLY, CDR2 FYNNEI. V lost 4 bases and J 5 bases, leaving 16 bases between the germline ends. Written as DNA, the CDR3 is TGTGCCAGCAGTGTAGAAAGTACAGGCAGAGATACGCAGTATTTT. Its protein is CASSVESTGRDTQYF.

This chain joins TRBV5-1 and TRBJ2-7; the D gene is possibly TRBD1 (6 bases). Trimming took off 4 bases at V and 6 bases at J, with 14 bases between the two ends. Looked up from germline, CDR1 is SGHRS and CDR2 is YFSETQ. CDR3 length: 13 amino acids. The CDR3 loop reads CASSPQGTSEQYF. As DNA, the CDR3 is TGCGCCAGCAGCCCACAGGGAACGTCCGAGCAGTACTTC.

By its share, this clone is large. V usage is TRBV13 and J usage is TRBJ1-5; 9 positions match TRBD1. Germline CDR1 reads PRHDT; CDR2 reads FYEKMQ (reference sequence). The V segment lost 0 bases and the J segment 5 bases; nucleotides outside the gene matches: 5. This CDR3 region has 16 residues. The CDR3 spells CASSLGGQGGDQPQHF. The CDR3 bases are TGTGCCAGCAGCTTAGGGGGACAGGGTGGCGATCAGCCCCAGCATTTT.

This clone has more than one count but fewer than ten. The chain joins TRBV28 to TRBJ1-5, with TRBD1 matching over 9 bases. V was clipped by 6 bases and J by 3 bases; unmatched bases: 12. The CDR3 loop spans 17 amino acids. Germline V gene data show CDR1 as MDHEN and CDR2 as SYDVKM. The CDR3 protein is CASRPSGTGRFNQPQHF. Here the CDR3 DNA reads TGTGCCAGCAGGCCCTCAGGGACAGGGCGATTCAATCAGCCCCAGCATTTT.

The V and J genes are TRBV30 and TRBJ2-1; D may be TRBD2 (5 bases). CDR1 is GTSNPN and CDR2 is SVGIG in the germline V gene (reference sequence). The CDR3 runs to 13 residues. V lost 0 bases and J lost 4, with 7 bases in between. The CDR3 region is CAWSVGVYNEQFF. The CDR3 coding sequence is TGTGCCTGGAGTGTCGGGGTTTACAATGAGCAGTTCTTC.

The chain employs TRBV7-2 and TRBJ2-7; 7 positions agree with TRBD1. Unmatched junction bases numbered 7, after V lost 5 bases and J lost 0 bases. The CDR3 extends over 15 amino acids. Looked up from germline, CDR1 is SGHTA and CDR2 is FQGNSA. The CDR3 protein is CASSPDRKTSYEQYF. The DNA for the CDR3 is TGTGCCAGCAGCCCGGACAGGAAAACCTCCTACGAGCAGTACTTC.

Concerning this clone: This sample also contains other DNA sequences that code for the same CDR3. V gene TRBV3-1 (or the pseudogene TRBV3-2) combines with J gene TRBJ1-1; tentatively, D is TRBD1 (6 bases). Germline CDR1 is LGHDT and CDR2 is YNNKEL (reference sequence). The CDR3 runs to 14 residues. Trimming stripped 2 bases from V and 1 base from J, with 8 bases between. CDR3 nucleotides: TGTGCCAGCAGCCAATTACAGGGGAACACTGAAGCTTTCTTT. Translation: CASSQLQGNTEAFF.

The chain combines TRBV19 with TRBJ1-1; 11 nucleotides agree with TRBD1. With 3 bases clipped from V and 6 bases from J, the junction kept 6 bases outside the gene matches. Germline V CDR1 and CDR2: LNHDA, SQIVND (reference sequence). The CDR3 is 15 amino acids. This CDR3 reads CASSISRGQGAEAFF. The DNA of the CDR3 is TGTGCCAGTAGTATTAGTAGGGGACAGGGGGCTGAAGCTTTCTTT.

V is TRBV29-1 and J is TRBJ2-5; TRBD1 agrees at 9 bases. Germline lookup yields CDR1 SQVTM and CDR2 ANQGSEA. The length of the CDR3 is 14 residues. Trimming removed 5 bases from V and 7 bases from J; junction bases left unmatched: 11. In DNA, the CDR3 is TGCAGCGTTCCCCGAACAGGGGGCCAGGGGACCCAGTACTTC. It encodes CSVPRTGGQGTQYF.

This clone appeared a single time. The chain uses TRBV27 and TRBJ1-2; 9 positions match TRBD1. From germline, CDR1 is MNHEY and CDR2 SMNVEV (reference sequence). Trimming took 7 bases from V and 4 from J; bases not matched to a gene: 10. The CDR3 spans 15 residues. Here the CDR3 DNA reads TGTGCCAGCAATAAGTCCGGGACAGGGTCCTATGGCTACACCTTC. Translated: CASNKSGTGSYGYTF.

The CDR3 region is CASSSPGQGAREQYF. CDR3 in DNA: TGTGCCAGCAGTAGCCCGGGACAGGGGGCCAGGGAGCAGTACTTC. V is TRBV6-6 and J is TRBJ2-7; the match to TRBD1 covers 12 bases. The CDR3 has 15 amino acids. After removal of 5 bases from V and 7 bases from J, the junction contained 9 bases not matched to a gene. The germline CDR1 and CDR2 sequences are MNHNY and SVGAGI (reference sequence).

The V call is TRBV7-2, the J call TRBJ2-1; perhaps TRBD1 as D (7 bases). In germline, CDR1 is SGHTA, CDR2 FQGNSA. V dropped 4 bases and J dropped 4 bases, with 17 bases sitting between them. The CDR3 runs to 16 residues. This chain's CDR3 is CASSSTLQGRYNEQFF. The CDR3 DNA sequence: TGTGCCAGCAGCTCAACTCTACAGGGGAGGTACAATGAGCAGTTCTTC.